A single TCR beta chain is shown here with its context. The antigen is unknown. These data come from a study of blood T cells in healthy people across ages. Together with a sample-barcoded 5' primer, a J-beta primer mix was included in a second PCR lasting roughly 6 to 12 cycles. TCRdb re-analysed the 5' RACE reads in MiXCR, keeping a single row per CDR3 protein. The table lists 2 million or so distinct CDR3 sequences, around half of them singletons, with 2.1% in the top ten. Broader study findings: Estimated diversity across one million T cells was deemed an underestimate.

Trimming pared 5 bases from V and 1 base from J, leaving 8 bases between. The CDR3 runs 12 residues. Germline-derived CDR1 and CDR2 are SQVTM and ANQGSEA. Roughly 10 milliliters of peripheral blood were drawn from each donor. This TCR was sampled from a woman aged 40 to 50 in good health. This rearrangement joins TRBV29-1 to TRBJ1-1; D remains ambiguous. Source material: blood. The CDR3 DNA sequence: TGCAGCGTTCAACGGACGAACACTGAAGCTTTCTTT. Its protein is CSVQRTNTEAFF.